The 30 T cell receptor beta chains listed next were all sequenced from one sample in a study of post-analysis software for immune sequencing data. General observations from the study: Roughly 5 TRBV segments, TRBV5-6, TRBV5-1 and TRBV20-1 among them, were found more frequent in patients than controls.

Sequencing libraries made from TCR beta cDNA carried unique molecular identifiers. Via MiXCR, TCRdb re-called the PCR reads, giving one row per CDR3 protein. The table shows about 770,000 distinct CDR3 sequences, with more than 45% occurring only once. Their antigen targets remain unknown. The sample comprised blood. The receptor source for this set is a girl between 5 and 17 years old with multiple sclerosis.

This chain links TRBV7-9 with TRBJ2-3; the match to TRBD2 covers 7 bases. V lost 5 bases and J lost 3; bases outside the gene matches: 14. This CDR3 contains 17 residues. Germline V CDR1 and CDR2: SEHNR, FQNEAQ (reference sequence). CDR3 residues: CASSLLALRERTDTQYF. The CDR3 region has the DNA TGTGCCAGCAGCCTCCTGGCCTTGCGGGAGAGGACAGATACGCAGTATTTT.

This clonotype came up many times. The rearrangement uses TRBV7-2 and TRBJ2-7; D remains ambiguous. Germline loops: CDR1 SGHTA, CDR2 FQGNSA. CDR3 length: 12 residues. V was trimmed by 1 base and J by 4 bases, leaving 5 bases between them. The CDR3 DNA is TGTGCCAGCAGCTTAGTGGGGTACGAGCAGTACTTC. Protein sequence: CASSLVGYEQYF.

This chain links TRBV18 with TRBJ2-7; 9 positions agree with TRBD2. The germline CDR1 and CDR2 sequences are KGHSH and LQKENI. CDR3 length: 15 residues. Unmatched junction bases numbered 6, after V lost 3 bases and J lost 3 bases. CDR3 nucleotide sequence: TGTGCCAGCTCACCGGGGAGCGGGAGGCTCTACGAGCAGTACTTC. It specifies CASSPGSGRLYEQYF.

This clonotype was counted many times. As DNA, the CDR3 is TGTGCCAGCAGTTACGGCGGCGGGGAGACCCAGTACTTC. This sequence encodes CASSYGGGETQYF. The chain carries TRBV6-6 and TRBJ2-5; tentatively, D is TRBD2 (5 bases). Trimming left V 2 bases short and J 5 bases short, with 9 bases between. CDR3 length: 13 amino acids. Germline V CDR1 and CDR2: MNHNY, SVGAGI (reference sequence).

This clonotype showed up just a few times. V is TRBV9 and J is TRBJ1-2; D is possibly TRBD1 (5 bases). This CDR3 is 16 amino acids long. Germline V CDR1 and CDR2: SGDLS, YYNGEE. Between the trimmed V and J ends, which lost 3 bases and 1 base, there was a span of 16 bases. This CDR3 reads CASSAGTSRGNYGYTF. For the CDR3, the DNA is TGTGCCAGCAGCGCTGGGACCAGCAGAGGTAACTATGGCTACACCTTC.

The chain carries TRBV28 and TRBJ2-3; 12 bases are shared with TRBD2. Germline V gene sequence: CDR1 MDHEN, CDR2 SYDVKM. The V and J ends lost 5 bases and 8 bases, in that order; junction bases with no gene match: 11. CDR3 size: 16 residues. The CDR3 loop reads CASSPLWTSGKGTQYF. In DNA, the CDR3 is TGTGCCAGCAGTCCTCTATGGACTAGCGGGAAGGGTACGCAGTATTTT.

In its sample, this clonotype was seen a few times. The chain joins TRBV5-1 to TRBJ2-4, with a tentative D call TRBD1 (5 bases). Deletions cut 4 bases from V and 0 bases from J, with 17 bases between. The CDR3 consists of 17 residues. Germline loops: CDR1 SGHRS, CDR2 YFSETQ. In nucleotides, the CDR3 is TGCGCCAGCAGCGCGCCTAAGGGGCTGGGAGCCAAAAACATTCAGTACTTC. Its translation is CASSAPKGLGAKNIQYF. Full variable domain (missing parts from reference TRBV5-1 and TRBJ2-4): KAGVTQTPRYLIKTRGQQVTLSCSPISGHRSVSWYQQTPGQGLQFLFEYFSETQRNKGNFPGRFSGRQFSNSRSEMNVSTLELGDSALYLCASSAPKGLGAKNIQYFGAGTRLSVL.

This clonotype was seen only a few times. The chain is built from TRBV20-1 and TRBJ2-7; D gene unclear. The CDR3 has 13 residues. The germline V gene has CDR1 DFQATT and CDR2 SNEGSKA (reference sequence). Trimming stripped 0 bases from V and 2 bases from J, with 8 bases between. The CDR3, as DNA: TGCAGTGCTAGAGATAGGATTACCTACGAGCAGTACTTC. It is translated as CSARDRITYEQYF.

On this clonotype itself: Mismatch with germline at one junction end may stem from a read error. The V call is TRBV12-3 or TRBV12-4, the J call TRBJ2-3; 9 bases fit TRBD1. This CDR3 is 16 amino acids long. The CDR3 nucleotides are TGTGCCAGCAGTTTAGGACAGGGGGTAACAACAGATACGGAGTATTTT. Translating it yields CASSLGQGVTTDTEYF.

In this sample, this clonotype turned up many times. The chain couples TRBV7-2 to TRBJ2-3; D is uncertain. V lost 5 bases to trimming and J lost 6 bases, with 6 bases between them. Per germline, CDR1 SGHTA and CDR2 FQGNSA. The length of the CDR3 is 11 residues. The CDR3 is CASSPRDTQYF. In nucleotides, the CDR3 is TGTGCCAGCAGCCCCCGGGATACGCAGTATTTT.

CDR3 region: CSARDPRTEPYEQYF. CDR3 sequence (DNA): TGCAGTGCTAGAGACCCCAGGACAGAACCCTACGAGCAGTACTTC. V is TRBV20-1 and J is TRBJ2-7, with D perhaps TRBD1 (6 bases). V lost 0 bases to trimming and J lost 2 bases, with 14 bases between them. Germline CDR1 and CDR2: DFQATT and SNEGSKA (reference sequence). The CDR3 extends over 15 amino acids.

This chain uses TRBV5-5 with TRBJ1-2; 8 positions match TRBD1. Germline V gene lookup returns CDR1 SGHKS and CDR2 YYEKEE (reference sequence). The CDR3 has 14 residues. The V and J ends lost 0 bases and 7 bases, in that order; junction bases with no gene match: 5. The CDR3 here is CASSLERTGTGYTF. The CDR3, as DNA: TGTGCCAGCAGCTTGGAGAGGACAGGGACTGGCTACACCTTC.

The chain combines TRBV7-3 with TRBJ2-1, with D possibly TRBD1 on 5 matching bases. The CDR3 covers 16 residues. The ends were cut back, 5 bases at V and 8 bases at J, with 22 bases in the middle. From germline, CDR1 is SGHTA and CDR2 FQGTGA. CDR3 protein: CASSPLTGAKKDEQFF. The CDR3 DNA is TGTGCCAGCAGCCCTCTAACTGGGGCAAAAAAAGATGAGCAGTTCTTC.

The chain is built from TRBV10-3 and TRBJ2-3; D remains ambiguous. Trimming left V 8 bases short and J 0 bases short, with 12 bases between. This CDR3 region has 14 residues. The V gene's germline CDR1 is ENHRY and CDR2 SYGVKD. CDR3 amino acids: CAIRGLRSTDTQYF. For the CDR3, the DNA is TGTGCCATCCGTGGGCTACGTAGCACAGATACGCAGTATTTT.

This clonotype was seen a handful of times. The chain has TRBV15 and TRBJ1-2; D ambiguous. Germline-derived CDR1 and CDR2 are LNHNV and YYDKDF (reference sequence). Trimming took off 0 bases at V and 4 bases at J, with 12 bases between the two ends. The CDR3 sequence is 15 residues long. DNA of the CDR3: TGTGCCACCAGCAGAGACGGAGGGCAGGTCTATGGCTACACCTTC. Translation gives CATSRDGGQVYGYTF.

The rearrangement links TRBV5-8 to TRBJ2-6; D not resolved. This CDR3 has 16 amino acids. Germline CDR1 is SGHTS and CDR2 is YDEGEE. Trimming stripped 4 bases from V and 0 bases from J, with 11 bases between. The CDR3 DNA follows: TGTGCCAGCAGCGCAAGCTGGGGCTCTGGGGCCAACGTCCTGACTTTC. Its translation is CASSASWGSGANVLTF.

The CDR3 nucleotides read TGTGCCAGCAGGAGGGGACCACGCACAGATACGCAGTATTTT. Amino acid sequence: CASRRGPRTDTQYF. V and J are TRBV2 and TRBJ2-3, with D perhaps given as TRBD1 or TRBD2 (5 bases each). Germline-derived CDR1 and CDR2 are SNHLY and FYNNEI. Trimming pared 6 bases from V and 1 base from J, leaving 11 bases between. This CDR3 has 14 residues.

The gene calls are TRBV10-2 and TRBJ1-1; no definite D call. V lost 2 bases to trimming and J lost 3 bases, with 10 bases between them. Germline V lookup: CDR1 WSHSY, CDR2 SAAADI. The CDR3 has 14 amino acids. CDR3 residues: CASSEVARDTEAFF. CDR3 DNA sequence: TGCGCCAGCAGTGAGGTAGCGAGGGACACTGAAGCTTTCTTT.

Comment on this clonotype: The junction departs from the called germline gene at one end, perhaps through a read error. CDR3 loop: CASSLGEVTSGSEQCF. CDR3 sequence (DNA): TGTGCCAGCAGTTTGGGGGAAGTGACTAGCGGGAGCGAGCAGTGCTTC. The chain uses TRBV4-2 and TRBJ2-4, with TRBD2 matching 12 bases. Germline CDR1 and CDR2: LGHNA and YNFKEQ. This CDR3 has 16 amino acids.

The chain recombines TRBV5-4 with TRBJ2-1, with D uncertain. This CDR3 has 13 amino acids. CDR1 and CDR2 (germline): SGHNT, YYREEE (reference sequence). The V end lost 2 bases, the J end lost 7 bases, and 10 bases lay between the germline ends. The CDR3 spells CASSFPRLNEQFF. DNA of the CDR3: TGTGCCAGCAGCTTCCCCCGTTTGAATGAGCAGTTCTTC.

The V call is TRBV29-1, the J call TRBJ2-1, with D maybe TRBD2 (7 bases). The ends were cut back, 3 bases at V and 4 bases at J, with 19 bases in the middle. The germline V gene encodes CDR1 SQVTM and CDR2 ANQGSEA. This CDR3 has 16 amino acids. The CDR3 spells CSVDPPGGRQYNEQFF. As DNA, the CDR3 is TGCAGCGTTGACCCCCCCGGGGGGCGCCAGTACAATGAGCAGTTCTTC.

The V and J genes are TRBV20-1 and TRBJ1-5, with D perhaps TRBD1 (5 bases). This CDR3 contains 16 residues. With 6 bases removed from V and 0 bases from J, the gap between germline ends came to 18 bases. Germline-derived CDR1 and CDR2 are DFQATT and SNEGSKA (reference sequence). Written as DNA, the CDR3 is TGCAGTGCGGACTCAGATCAGGGTTATAGCAATCAGCCCCAGCATTTT. Translation gives CSADSDQGYSNQPQHF.

This chain uses TRBV9 with TRBJ2-7; TRBD1 matches 9 bases. The junction had 9 bases not matched to a gene; V was cut back by 4 bases and J by 4 bases. The CDR3 is made up of 15 amino acids. Per the germline V gene, CDR1 is SGDLS and CDR2 is YYNGEE. As DNA, the CDR3 is TGTGCCAGCAGCTTGACAGGGGGACCCGGTTACGAGCAGTACTTC. It yields the protein CASSLTGGPGYEQYF.

In its sample, this clonotype was seen a few times. V usage is TRBV9 and J usage is TRBJ1-2; D may be TRBD1 (5 bases). The CDR3 has 16 amino acids. With 3 bases removed from V and 8 bases from J, the gap between germline ends came to 23 bases. CDR1 and CDR2 (germline): SGDLS, YYNGEE. This chain's CDR3 is CASSASANHRPGGYTF. CDR3 in DNA: TGTGCCAGCAGCGCTTCGGCCAACCACAGGCCAGGGGGCTACACCTTC.

This sequence joins TRBV20-1 and TRBJ2-7; D not certain. Germline assignment: CDR1 DFQATT and CDR2 SNEGSKA (reference sequence). There are 11 residues in the CDR3. V dropped 3 bases and J dropped 7 bases, with 10 bases sitting between them. The CDR3: CSARSLVEQYF. CDR3 DNA: TGCAGTGCTAGGAGCCTAGTGGAGCAGTACTTC.

The chain carries TRBV15 and TRBJ1-2; the D gene is possibly TRBD1 (6 bases). The CDR3 runs to 12 residues. CDR1 is LNHNV, CDR2 YYDKDF, per germline (reference sequence). V was cut by 1 base and J by 8 bases, with 8 bases left in between. The CDR3 here is CATSRAGDGYTF. CDR3 DNA: TGTGCCACCAGCAGAGCAGGGGACGGCTACACCTTC. The complete variable domain, with remaining parts taken from reference TRBV15 and TRBJ1-2, reads DAMVIQNPRYQVTQFGKPVTLSCSQTLNHNVMYWYQQKSSQAPKLLFHYYDKDFNNEADTPDNFQSRRPNTSFCFLDIRSPGLGDTAMYLCATSRAGDGYTFGSGTRLTVV.

The V gene is TRBV2, the J gene TRBJ1-4; D not resolved. This CDR3 has 14 residues. Germline values: CDR1 SNHLY, CDR2 FYNNEI. V dropped 2 bases and J dropped 12 bases, with 16 bases sitting between them. CDR3: CASSEIIERPELFF. CDR3 sequence (DNA): TGTGCCAGCAGTGAAATCATTGAAAGGCCCGAACTGTTTTTT.

The V gene is TRBV7-2, the J gene TRBJ2-3, with D perhaps given as TRBD1 or TRBD2 (5 bases each). Trimming took off 1 base at V and 0 bases at J, with 8 bases between the two ends. This CDR3 region has 15 residues. CDR1 is SGHTA and CDR2 is FQGNSA in the germline V gene. CDR3 DNA sequence: TGTGCCAGCAGCTTAGTTTGGGGGAGCACAGATACGCAGTATTTT. Translating gives CASSLVWGSTDTQYF.

The rearrangement links TRBV12-3 or TRBV12-4 to TRBJ2-1; perhaps TRBD2 as D (6 bases). V dropped 10 bases and J dropped 0 bases, with 13 bases sitting between them. The CDR3 is made up of 14 amino acids. CDR3 sequence: CAISAEGSYNEQFF. DNA for the CDR3: TGTGCCATCTCAGCGGAGGGCTCCTACAATGAGCAGTTCTTC.

This clonotype has just a few counts. The chain recombines TRBV5-5 with TRBJ2-7; tentative D call: TRBD1 (6 bases). V was pared by 4 bases and J by 3 bases, with 14 bases between. Germline V CDR1 and CDR2: SGHKS, YYEKEE (reference sequence). This CDR3 spans 14 amino acids. CDR3 region: CASSPGQLFYEQYF. The CDR3, as DNA: TGTGCCAGCAGCCCCGGACAGTTATTCTACGAGCAGTACTTC.